This T cell receptor beta chain was retrieved from a study of identical twins. The CDR3 length is 19 residues. V shed 4 bases, J shed 0 bases, and the junction held 10 bases outside the gene matches. CDR1 and CDR2 (germline): SGHRS, YFSETQ. One entry per CDR3 protein results from TCRdb running MiXCR on the 5' RACE reads. Among hundreds of thousands of distinct CDR3 sequences listed, approximately 9% were seen once. These data were likewise used in another study, on yellow fever vaccine responses in identical twins.

This receptor was taken from a woman under 30 in good health. Sequences were obtained from PBMCs. The chain uses TRBV5-1 and TRBJ2-2; 12 nucleotides align to TRBD2. The CDR3 DNA reads TGCGCCAGCAGCCCGGACCCGGGACTAGCGGGCCCGAACACCGGGGAGCTGTTTTTT. Protein sequence: CASSPDPGLAGPNTGELFF. Drawing the rest from reference TRBV5-1 and TRBJ2-2, the complete variable domain is KAGVTQTPRYLIKTRGQQVTLSCSPISGHRSVSWYQQTPGQGLQFLFEYFSETQRNKGNFPGRFSGRQFSNSRSEMNVSTLELGDSALYLCASSPDPGLAGPNTGELFFGEGSRLTVL.